Sequencing of this T cell receptor beta chain was carried out in a study of spatial heterogeneity in lung cancer. This clonotype was seen ten or more times. The antigen remains undetermined. A library made for alpha chains picked up this beta chain off target, so its size means little. A single record per CDR3 protein comes from TCRdb applying MiXCR to the 5' RACE reads. The repertoire has approximately 13,000 distinct CDR3 sequences, 4% to 5.5% of them found once; the top ten carry approximately 26%. Trimming pared 4 bases from V and 0 bases from J, leaving 12 bases between. The germline CDR1 and CDR2 sequences are SQVTM and ANQGSEA. This CDR3 is 15 amino acids long. Study observations and caveats: One measure, the expanded intratumoral alpha and beta TCR count, tracked tumor mutation counts.

The time point here: sample taken at primary tumor resection. This chain joins TRBV29-1 and TRBJ2-2, with D perhaps matching TRBD1 or TRBD2 (6 bases each). This receptor was identified in a male donor with early-stage non-small cell lung cancer. The source was lung tumor tissue, collected at surgery. The CDR3 sequence is CSVVMGGPNTGELFF. The CDR3 DNA follows: TGCAGCGTTGTAATGGGGGGCCCGAACACCGGGGAGCTGTTTTTT.